This TCR beta chain derives from a study of T-cell memory formation after mild COVID-19. TCRdb reanalysed the 5' RACE reads using MiXCR and keeps one entry per CDR3 protein. The table lists 450,000 to 650,000 distinct CDR3 sequences, about a fifth of them singletons, with approximately 12% in the top ten. This clonotype occurred a few times. What it binds is not known. Points from the study as a whole: Balance between CD4 and CD8 was seen in clones contracting day 15 to 85, and a CD4+ lean was seen in later expanders.

This CDR3 has 16 residues. The germline V gene encodes CDR1 SGDLS and CDR2 YYNGEE. With V trimmed by 3 bases and J by 3 bases, 7 bases remained unmatched. The specimen sequenced was PBMCs or a T cell subset sorted from them (not recorded which). This TCR was sampled from an adult woman who had mild COVID-19 (a few samples of this study predate the infection). Cell type and time point are not known. The rearrangement uses TRBV9 and TRBJ2-3, with 10 bases that match TRBD2. CDR3: CASSARASGSTDTQYF. DNA of the CDR3: TGTGCCAGCAGCGCTAGGGCTAGCGGGAGTACAGATACGCAGTATTTT.